These 15 T cell receptor beta chains came from one sample sequenced in a study of CD8 T cells in Susac syndrome. With random hexamers, reverse transcription was performed on about 0.45 to 1 ug of RNA. TCRdb analysed the immunoSEQ multiplex PCR reads with MiXCR anew, one entry per CDR3 protein. Among around 190,000 distinct CDR3 sequences listed, about 93% were seen once. Sequenced sample: CD4+ T cells from PBMCs. The receptors come from a human donor in good health.

V is TRBV7-8 and J is TRBJ1-1; D remains ambiguous. Trimming stripped 3 bases from V and 1 base from J, with 12 bases between. This CDR3 has 15 residues. Germline V CDR1 and CDR2: SGHVS, FQNEAQ. The CDR3 here is CASSFFPRSNTEAFF. CDR3 coding DNA: TGTGCCAGCAGCTTTTTCCCCAGATCGAACACTGAAGCTTTCTTT.

The chain joins TRBV3-1 to TRBJ2-5; D may match TRBD1 or TRBD2 (5 bases each). Germline V CDR1 and CDR2: LGHDT, YNNKEL (reference sequence). V lost 0 bases and J 7 bases, leaving 27 bases between the germline ends. The length of the CDR3 is 19 residues. The CDR3 DNA reads TGTGCCAGCAGCCAAGATCAGCAACCTACTGTCGGGGACGGGGCGACCCAGTACTTC. Encoded protein: CASSQDQQPTVGDGATQYF.

The V and J genes are TRBV15 and TRBJ1-3; a possible D gene is TRBD1 (5 bases). Germline assignment: CDR1 LNHNV and CDR2 YYDKDF (reference sequence). The V end lost 0 bases, the J end lost 1 base, and 10 bases lay between the germline ends. CDR3 length: 16 amino acids. The CDR3 is CATSRDRGGSGNTIYF. CDR3 DNA: TGTGCCACCAGCAGAGATCGGGGGGGGTCTGGAAACACCATATATTTT.

The V gene is TRBV2, the J gene TRBJ2-7; no clear D. V was pared by 5 bases and J by 0 bases, with 8 bases between. This CDR3 is built from 13 residues. Germline V CDR1 and CDR2: SNHLY, FYNNEI. As DNA, the CDR3 is TGTGCCAGCAGTTCCTTATCCTCCTACGAGCAGTACTTC. It translates to CASSSLSSYEQYF. Drawing the rest from reference TRBV2 and TRBJ2-7, the complete variable domain is EPEVTQTPSHQVTQMGQEVILRCVPISNHLYFYWYRQILGQKVEFLVSFYNNEISEKSEIFDDQFSVERPDGSNFTLKIRSTKLEDSAMYFCASSSLSSYEQYFGPGTRLTVT.

The genes are TRBV5-4 and TRBJ2-2; no firm D call. Germline V gives CDR1 SGHNT, CDR2 YYREEE (reference sequence). This CDR3 has 14 residues. V dropped 4 bases and J dropped 0 bases, with 7 bases sitting between them. CDR3 nucleotide sequence: TGTGCCAGCAGCCCTCCGCCGAACACCGGGGAGCTGTTTTTT. This encodes CASSPPPNTGELFF.

The chain combines TRBV24-1 with TRBJ1-1; no clear D. CDR1 and CDR2 (germline): KGHDR, SFDVKD. The CDR3 extends over 14 amino acids. The V and J ends lost 5 bases and 0 bases respectively, with 9 bases between them. The DNA of the CDR3 is TGTGCCACCAGTGGCAGAGTGATGAACACTGAAGCTTTCTTT. Amino acid sequence: CATSGRVMNTEAFF.

This chain connects TRBV20-1 to TRBJ2-1, with a weak D call TRBD2 (6 bases). The CDR3 totals 17 residues. Germline CDR1 reads DFQATT; CDR2 reads SNEGSKA (reference sequence). Between the trimmed V and J ends, which lost 5 bases and 5 bases, there was a span of 25 bases. The CDR3 nucleotides are TGCAGTGCTGAAACGGGCCTAGGGAGGTCAGAGCACAATGAGCAGTTCTTC. It codes for CSAETGLGRSEHNEQFF.

The gene calls are TRBV2 and TRBJ1-3; D uncertain. Germline CDR1 is SNHLY and CDR2 is FYNNEI. With 8 bases removed from V and 3 bases from J, the gap between germline ends came to 14 bases. The CDR3 contains 14 residues. CDR3 sequence: CASDDPVDGNTIYF. CDR3 bases: TGTGCCAGCGACGATCCCGTAGATGGAAACACCATATATTTT.

The chain carries TRBV4-1 and TRBJ2-3; D not certain. V was clipped by 4 bases and J by 8 bases, with 7 bases between them. CDR3 length: 11 amino acids. CDR1 is MGHRA and CDR2 is YSYEKL in the germline V gene. Here the CDR3 reads CASSPPGTQYF. The CDR3 DNA is TGCGCCAGCAGCCCTCCTGGTACGCAGTATTTT.

CDR3 DNA sequence: TGTGCCAGCAGTGTGGGGTACGGCTACACCTTC. Its protein product is CASSVGYGYTF. The chain combines TRBV25-1 with TRBJ1-2, with D unresolved. Per the germline V gene, CDR1 is MGHDK and CDR2 is SYGVNS. This CDR3 has 11 residues. Trimming stripped 4 bases from V and 8 bases from J, with 8 bases between.

The rearrangement links TRBV14 to TRBJ2-2; unclear D gene. The CDR3 loop spans 14 amino acids. With 2 bases removed from V and 7 bases from J, the gap between germline ends came to 11 bases. Per germline, CDR1 SGHDN and CDR2 FVKESK. The CDR3 DNA follows: TGTGCCAGCAGCCAAACCCGGACCGGCGGGGAGCTGTTTTTT. Translating it yields CASSQTRTGGELFF. Filled out from reference TRBV14 and TRBJ2-2, the complete variable domain reads EAGVTQFPSHSVIEKGQTVTLRCDPISGHDNLYWYRRVMGKEIKFLLHFVKESKQDESGMPNNRFLAERTGGTYSTLKVQPAELEDSGVYFCASSQTRTGGELFFGEGSRLTVL.

The rearrangement joins TRBV13 to TRBJ1-5; D uncertain. Looked up from germline, CDR1 is PRHDT and CDR2 is FYEKMQ (reference sequence). CDR3 length equals 13 residues. V shed 0 bases and J shed 7 bases, with 7 bases lying between them. CDR3 coding DNA: TGTGCCAGCAGCTTAGGGGGAGAACAGCCCCAGCATTTT. Translating it yields CASSLGGEQPQHF.

The V call is TRBV20-1, the J call TRBJ1-1; weak D call: TRBD1 (5 bases). Trimming left V 1 base short and J 0 bases short, with 9 bases between. Germline CDR1 is DFQATT and CDR2 is SNEGSKA (reference sequence). The CDR3 sequence is 14 residues long. The CDR3 loop reads CSARGGLLNTEAFF. The CDR3 coding sequence is TGCAGTGCTAGAGGGGGACTGCTGAACACTGAAGCTTTCTTT.

The J gene is TRBJ2-7, the V gene TRBV7-3, with D perhaps assigned TRBD1 or TRBD2 (7 bases each). This CDR3 has 14 amino acids. Germline-derived CDR1 and CDR2 are SGHTA and FQGTGA. Trimming stripped 5 bases from V and 1 base from J, with 12 bases between. The CDR3 bases are TGTGCCAGCAGCAGACAGGGAGGGTCCTACGAGCAGTACTTC. It encodes CASSRQGGSYEQYF.

The chain couples TRBV12-3 or TRBV12-4 to TRBJ1-2; a possible D gene is TRBD1 (5 bases). V was cut by 4 bases and J by 4 bases, with 19 bases left in between. This CDR3 is built from 16 residues. CDR3 in DNA: TGTGCCAGCAGTTCAGGTGTCGGGGGTTGGGGCTATGGCTACACCTTC. It translates to CASSSGVGGWGYGYTF.